The source of this T cell receptor beta chain is a study of shared T cell receptors in the human thymus. TCRdb's table, derived via immunoSEQ multiplex PCR, lists solely in-frame clones and lacks some. The sample holds 640,000 or so clones, around 87% seen once. V was pared by 2 bases and J by 8 bases, with 9 bases between. This CDR3 spans 13 amino acids. Germline values: CDR1 MNHEY, CDR2 SVGAGI. These sequences were also reported in another study, on human thymus T cells. That paper states: Among unrelated individuals, related research reported thymic repertoires that overlapped highly.

The chain joins TRBV6-5 to TRBJ1-4; D is perhaps TRBD1 (6 bases). Sequencing input: thymocytes. The source of this sequence is a boy less than two years old with a congenital heart defect. The CDR3 spells CASSYRGGEKLFF. The CDR3, as DNA: TGTGCCAGCAGTTACCGAGGGGGAGAAAAACTGTTTTTT.